This record covers a single T cell receptor beta chain. TCRdb re-derived calls from the RT-PCR reads in MiXCR, one entry per CDR3 protein. The repertoire holds hundreds of thousands of distinct CDR3 sequences, with 13% to 15% as singletons. The J segment lost 6 bases and the V segment lost 0 bases, leaving 7 bases of the junction unmatched. This CDR3 comprises 16 residues. Germline V gene lookup returns CDR1 DFQATT and CDR2 SNEGSKA (reference sequence). The material sequenced was memory CD4+ T cells from blood. The chain couples TRBV20-1 to TRBJ2-2; 10 bases fit TRBD1. This receptor was identified in a female donor in good health, serving as a healthy control. CDR3 residues: CSARDLRTGGPGELFF. In DNA form, the CDR3 reads TGCAGTGCTAGAGATCTTCGGACAGGGGGTCCCGGGGAGCTGTTTTTT.